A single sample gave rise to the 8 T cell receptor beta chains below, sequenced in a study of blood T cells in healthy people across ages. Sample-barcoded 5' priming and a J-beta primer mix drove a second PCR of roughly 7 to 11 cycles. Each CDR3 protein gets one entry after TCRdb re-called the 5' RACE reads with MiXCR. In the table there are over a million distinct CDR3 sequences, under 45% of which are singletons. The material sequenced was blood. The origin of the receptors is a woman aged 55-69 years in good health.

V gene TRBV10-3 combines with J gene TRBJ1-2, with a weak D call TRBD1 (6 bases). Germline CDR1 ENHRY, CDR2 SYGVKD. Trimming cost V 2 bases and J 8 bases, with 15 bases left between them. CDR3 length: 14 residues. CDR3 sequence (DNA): TGTGCCATCAGTGAGGCGGCAGGGGTTGGAGGCTACACCTTC. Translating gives CAISEAAGVGGYTF.

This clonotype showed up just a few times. The CDR3: CASSRIVTYEQYF. The CDR3 region has the DNA TGTGCCAGCAGCCGAATAGTGACGTACGAGCAGTACTTC. J is TRBJ2-7 and V is TRBV14; unclear D gene. Germline V gene lookup returns CDR1 SGHDN and CDR2 FVKESK. The V end was cut by 4 bases, the J end by 4 bases, with 11 bases between. The CDR3 spans 13 residues.

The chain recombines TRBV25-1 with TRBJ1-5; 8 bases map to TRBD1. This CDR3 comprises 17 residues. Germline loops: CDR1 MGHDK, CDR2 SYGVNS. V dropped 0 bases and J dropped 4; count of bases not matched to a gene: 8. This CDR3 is CASSEYRAGQDNQPQHF. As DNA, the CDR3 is TGTGCCAGCAGTGAATATAGGGCGGGACAGGATAATCAGCCCCAGCATTTT.

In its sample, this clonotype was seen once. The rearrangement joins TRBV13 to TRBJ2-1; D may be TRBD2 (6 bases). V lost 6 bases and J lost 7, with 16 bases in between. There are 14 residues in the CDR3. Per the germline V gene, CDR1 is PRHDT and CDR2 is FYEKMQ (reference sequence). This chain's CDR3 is CASSSGLPVNEQFF. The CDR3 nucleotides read TGTGCCAGCAGTTCAGGACTACCCGTAAATGAGCAGTTCTTC.

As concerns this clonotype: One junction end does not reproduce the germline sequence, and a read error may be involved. The CDR3 reads CASSVRTSSSNEQFF. CDR3 DNA: TGTGCCAGCAGCGTACGGACTAGCTCCTCCAATGAGCAGTTCTTC. This chain links TRBV3-1 with TRBJ2-1; TRBD2 agrees at 8 bases. The germline CDR1 and CDR2 sequences are LGHDT and YNNKEL (reference sequence). This CDR3 is built from 15 residues.

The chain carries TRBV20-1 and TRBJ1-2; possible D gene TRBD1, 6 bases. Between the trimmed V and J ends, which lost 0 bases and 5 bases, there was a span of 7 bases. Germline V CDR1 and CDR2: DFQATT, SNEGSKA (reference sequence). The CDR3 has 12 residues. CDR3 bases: TGCAGTGCTAGAGACACAGGGTATGGCTACACCTTC. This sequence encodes CSARDTGYGYTF.

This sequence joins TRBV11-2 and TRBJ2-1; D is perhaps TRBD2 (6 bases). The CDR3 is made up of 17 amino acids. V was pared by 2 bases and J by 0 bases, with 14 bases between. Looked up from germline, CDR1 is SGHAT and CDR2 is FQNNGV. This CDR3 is CASSLNGGVPSYNEQFF. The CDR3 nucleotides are TGTGCCAGCAGCTTAAACGGAGGGGTCCCCTCCTACAATGAGCAGTTCTTC.

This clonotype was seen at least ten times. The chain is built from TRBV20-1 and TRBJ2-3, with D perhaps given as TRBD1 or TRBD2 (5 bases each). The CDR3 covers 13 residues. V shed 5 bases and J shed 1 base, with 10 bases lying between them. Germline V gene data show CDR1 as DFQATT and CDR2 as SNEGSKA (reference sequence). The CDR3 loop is CSAESGRTDTQYF. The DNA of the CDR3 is TGCAGTGCTGAGTCGGGGCGCACAGATACGCAGTATTTT.